These 29 T cell receptor beta chains came from one sample sequenced in a study of Ad26.COV2.S vaccination and SARS-CoV-2 variants (dated by TCRdb to the early 2020s). In light of the paper, this sample's treatment or condition label describes: over 15 received Ad26.COV2.S at low or high dose, single or two shots; five or six received placebo; per-sample allocation not given. For vaccine and placebo recipients, repertoires were sequenced using samples collected on day 63 after the first injection. The library was made by the immunoSEQ multiplex PCR assay. This immuneACCESS table, as held by TCRdb, lists in-frame sequences with V and J called but not all clones. Of the missing ones, under half trace to an unresolved V gene in checked studies; the others have no known cause. This sample has approximately 410,000 clones in its table, and around 87% of those were observed once. Around 3.6% of the sample is held by the ten biggest clonotypes.

The sample here was peripheral blood, taken in a trial of Ad26.COV2.S vaccine versus placebo. Receptors originate from a person aged 18-65 years who received the Ad26.COV2.S COVID-19 vaccine or a placebo.

The chain combines TRBV12-3 or TRBV12-4 with TRBJ1-2, with a tentative D call TRBD1 (5 bases). The CDR3 is made up of 13 amino acids. Trimming pared 6 bases from V and 4 bases from J, leaving 12 bases between. CDR3 nucleotides: TGTGCCAGCAGCCTTGGGACCGGCTATGGCTACACCTTC. Amino acid sequence: CASSLGTGYGYTF.

The J gene is TRBJ1-2, the V gene TRBV5-4; no clear D gene. This CDR3 comprises 11 residues. V lost 4 bases, J lost 8 bases, and 9 bases lay in between. Germline V gene data show CDR1 as SGHNT and CDR2 as YYREEE (reference sequence). CDR3 loop: CASSPGRGYTF. In DNA form, the CDR3 reads TGTGCCAGCAGCCCCGGGAGAGGCTACACCTTC. Drawing the rest from reference TRBV5-4 and TRBJ1-2, the complete variable domain is ETGVTQSPTHLIKTRGQQVTLRCSSQSGHNTVSWYQQALGQGPQFIFQYYREEENGRGNFPPRFSGLQFPNYSSELNVNALELDDSALYLCASSPGRGYTFGSGTRLTVV.

The CDR3 region has the DNA TGCGCCAGCAGCCCCGCGACTAGCGGAGAAAACAATGAGCAGTTCTTC. Translation: CASSPATSGENNEQFF. The V call is TRBV5-1, the J call TRBJ2-1; the match to TRBD2 covers 9 bases. CDR3 size: 16 residues. J was trimmed by 5 bases and V by 4 bases; bases with no gene match: 10. Germline V gives CDR1 SGHRS, CDR2 YFSETQ. The entire variable domain, with the rest obtained from reference TRBV5-1 and TRBJ2-1, is as follows: KAGVTQTPRYLIKTRGQQVTLSCSPISGHRSVSWYQQTPGQGLQFLFEYFSETQRNKGNFPGRFSGRQFSNSRSEMNVSTLELGDSALYLCASSPATSGENNEQFFGPGTRLTVL.

The rearrangement joins TRBV11-2 to TRBJ2-1; a possible D gene is TRBD2 (5 bases). Trimming removed 3 bases from V and 8 bases from J, with 14 bases in between. Germline V CDR1 and CDR2: SGHAT, FQNNGV. There are 14 residues in the CDR3. In nucleotides, the CDR3 is TGTGCCAGCAGCTTGGCGACTACCCGCCATGAGCAGTTCTTC. It codes for CASSLATTRHEQFF. Full variable domain (rest looked up from reference TRBV11-2 and TRBJ2-1): EAGVAQSPRYKIIEKRQSVAFWCNPISGHATLYWYQQILGQGPKLLIQFQNNGVVDDSQLPKDRFSAERLKGVDSTLKIQPAKLEDSAVYLCASSLATTRHEQFFGPGTRLTVL.

The table lists this clone with a count of one. This sequence joins TRBV6-2 or TRBV6-3 and TRBJ2-2, with D possibly matching TRBD2 (5 bases). The CDR3 totals 14 residues. Germline CDR1 and CDR2: MNHEY and SVGEGT. V lost 2 bases to trimming and J lost 7 bases, with 11 bases between them. The CDR3 DNA sequence: TGTGCCAGCAGTTACACGGGGTACATCGGGGAGCTGTTTTTT. This codes for CASSYTGYIGELFF.

This CDR3 reads CASSFVDRGSYEQYF. In DNA form, the CDR3 reads TGTGCCAGCAGCTTTGTGGACAGGGGCTCCTACGAGCAGTACTTC. The rearrangement joins TRBV5-4 to TRBJ2-7; 9 positions match TRBD1. V lost 2 bases to trimming and J lost 0 bases; unmatched junction nucleotides: 3. CDR3 length: 15 amino acids. The germline CDR1 and CDR2 sequences are SGHNT and YYREEE (reference sequence).

The CDR3 sequence: CASSLDIGPNEKLFF. CDR3 DNA sequence: TGTGCCAGCAGCTTAGATATAGGACCGAATGAAAAACTGTTTTTT. The rearrangement links TRBV7-2 to TRBJ1-4, with unresolved D. The germline V gene has CDR1 SGHTA and CDR2 FQGNSA. There are 15 residues in the CDR3. V was cut by 1 base and J by 5 bases, with 11 bases left in between.

The V gene is TRBV27, the J gene TRBJ2-7, with D perhaps matching TRBD1 (6 bases). The CDR3 runs 15 residues. V lost 1 base to trimming and J lost 2 bases, with 12 bases between them. The germline gives CDR1 MNHEY, CDR2 SMNVEV (reference sequence). CDR3 loop: CASSLLDGGTYEQYF. The CDR3 coding sequence is TGTGCCAGCAGTTTATTAGATGGGGGCACCTACGAGCAGTACTTC.

This clone appeared a single time. This sequence joins TRBV4-1 and TRBJ1-2; no definite D call. The germline gives CDR1 MGHRA, CDR2 YSYEKL. This CDR3 spans 13 amino acids. V was trimmed by 0 bases and J by 13 bases, leaving 15 bases between them. The CDR3 region has the DNA TGCGCCAGCAGCCAAGATAGGAGGTTTTCCTGCACCTTC. Protein sequence: CASSQDRRFSCTF.

The V call is TRBV4-1, the J call TRBJ2-2; weak D call: TRBD1 (5 bases). The germline CDR1 and CDR2 sequences are MGHRA and YSYEKL. The CDR3 is made up of 14 amino acids. V shed 4 bases and J shed 6 bases, with 12 bases lying between them. Here the CDR3 reads CASSPPQGSGELFF. The CDR3 nucleotides read TGCGCCAGCAGCCCCCCCCAGGGATCCGGGGAGCTGTTTTTT.

This sequence joins TRBV7-3 and TRBJ2-1; TRBD2 matches 8 bases. V shed 5 bases, J shed 0 bases, and the junction held 6 bases outside the gene matches. This CDR3 has 16 amino acids. The germline gives CDR1 SGHTA, CDR2 FQGTGA. For the CDR3, the DNA is TGTGCCAGCAGCCTTAGCGGGGCTAGCTCCTACAATGAGCAGTTCTTC. It specifies CASSLSGASSYNEQFF.

The genes are TRBV30 and TRBJ1-6, with D perhaps TRBD1 (6 bases). The V end was cut by 7 bases, the J end by 12 bases, with 16 bases between. Germline values: CDR1 GTSNPN, CDR2 SVGIG (reference sequence). The CDR3 has 12 amino acids. CDR3 protein: CALNRARGPLHF. For the CDR3, the DNA is TGTGCCTTGAACAGGGCGCGAGGACCCCTCCACTTT.

This clone was observed a handful of times. The chain is built from TRBV28 and TRBJ1-6; D unclear. CDR1 is MDHEN and CDR2 is SYDVKM in the germline V gene. Trimming removed 4 bases from V and 5 bases from J, with 3 bases in between. The CDR3 length is 12 residues. Here the CDR3 reads CASSWNNSPLHF. The CDR3 DNA reads as TGTGCCAGCAGTTGGAATAATTCACCCCTCCACTTT.

The gene calls are TRBV20-1 and TRBJ2-7; TRBD1 aligns across 7 bases. After removal of 3 bases from V and 6 bases from J, the junction contained 2 bases not matched to a gene. CDR1 and CDR2 from the germline V gene are DFQATT and SNEGSKA (reference sequence). The CDR3 consists of 11 residues. CDR3 protein: CSARHRGEQYF. CDR3 bases: TGCAGTGCTAGGCACAGGGGCGAGCAGTACTTC.

This chain uses TRBV5-1 with TRBJ1-1; 9 nucleotides match TRBD1. This CDR3 has 15 residues. Trimming removed 4 bases from V and 1 base from J; junction bases left unmatched: 5. Germline assignment: CDR1 SGHRS and CDR2 YFSETQ. The CDR3 bases are TGCGCCAGCAGCCCCGGGACAGGGCGGAACACTGAAGCTTTCTTT. It encodes CASSPGTGRNTEAFF.

V gene TRBV3-1 (or the pseudogene TRBV3-2) combines with J gene TRBJ2-5, with 14 bases identical to TRBD2. V was clipped by 1 base and J by 5 bases; unmatched bases: 3. From germline, CDR1 is LGHDT and CDR2 YNNKEL (reference sequence). CDR3 length equals 16 residues. CDR3 in amino acids: CASSQGGLAGAETQYF. The DNA of the CDR3 is TGTGCCAGCAGCCAAGGGGGACTAGCGGGGGCCGAGACCCAGTACTTC.

This sequence joins TRBV6-2 or TRBV6-3 and TRBJ1-6, with TRBD1 identical over 8 bases. Germline values: CDR1 MNHEY, CDR2 SVGEGT. V lost 3 bases to trimming and J lost 7 bases; unmatched junction nucleotides: 5. The CDR3 has 15 amino acids. CDR3 in DNA: TGTGCCAGCAGTTATCGACAGGGGTGGAATTCACCCCTCCACTTT. The encoded protein is CASSYRQGWNSPLHF.

For the CDR3, the DNA is TGCGCCAGCAGCTTCACAGGGTCGGTGTCCTACGAGCAGTACTTC. Translation: CASSFTGSVSYEQYF. The genes are TRBV5-1 and TRBJ2-7; TRBD1 is a possible D gene (6 bases). V shed 2 bases and J shed 1 base, with 13 bases lying between them. The CDR3 totals 15 residues. Germline lookup yields CDR1 SGHRS and CDR2 YFSETQ.

CDR3 nucleotides: TGTGCCAGCAGTTTTCGGCTTAACACTGAAGCTTTCTTT. It is translated as CASSFRLNTEAFF. V is TRBV28 and J is TRBJ1-1; D remains ambiguous. The CDR3 extends over 13 amino acids. The V end lost 3 bases, the J end lost 2 bases, and 7 bases lay between the germline ends. The germline gives CDR1 MDHEN, CDR2 SYDVKM.

The gene calls are TRBV5-8 and TRBJ1-3, with D hard to call. Deletions cut 0 bases from V and 16 bases from J, with 11 bases between. Germline CDR1 SGHTS, CDR2 YDEGEE. There are 11 residues in the CDR3. The CDR3 nucleotides read TGTGCCAGCAGCTTGGGGTGGATCCTGTATTTT. It specifies CASSLGWILYF.

This sequence joins TRBV4-3 and TRBJ2-2, with D possibly TRBD2 on 6 matching bases. The CDR3 has 16 amino acids. Germline V lookup: CDR1 LGHNA, CDR2 YSLEER. V gave up 0 bases and J gave up 1 base, with 9 bases separating them. CDR3 in DNA: TGCGCCAGCAGCCAAGACGGAGGGGTGAACACCGGGGAGCTGTTTTTT. Its protein is CASSQDGGVNTGELFF.

V gene TRBV11-2 combines with J gene TRBJ1-2; no definite D call. CDR3 length: 17 amino acids. V was pared by 2 bases and J by 5 bases, with 21 bases between. In germline, CDR1 is SGHAT, CDR2 FQNNGV. The CDR3 coding sequence is TGTGCCAGCAGCTTATTACGGGCCGCCCGTACGGGGTATGGCTACACCTTC. Protein sequence: CASSLLRAARTGYGYTF.

The J gene is TRBJ1-2, the V gene TRBV3-1 (or the pseudogene TRBV3-2); 11 nucleotides agree with TRBD1. This CDR3 is 16 amino acids long. Germline lookup yields CDR1 LGHDT and CDR2 YNNKEL (reference sequence). Losses at the gene ends were 1 base for V and 2 bases for J; bases not matched to a gene: 3. Here the CDR3 DNA reads TGTGCCAGCAGCCAAGTGAGGGACAGGGGGAACTATGGCTACACCTTC. Its protein product is CASSQVRDRGNYGYTF.

This chain connects TRBV29-1 to TRBJ1-2, with TRBD1 identical over 7 bases. This CDR3 is 13 amino acids long. From germline, CDR1 is SQVTM and CDR2 ANQGSEA. J was trimmed by 2 bases and V by 2 bases; bases with no gene match: 2. This chain's CDR3 is CSVERDRNYGYTF. For the CDR3, the DNA is TGCAGCGTTGAACGGGACAGAAACTATGGCTACACCTTC.

The chain joins TRBV19 to TRBJ1-2; D might be TRBD1 (6 bases). Germline V lookup: CDR1 LNHDA, CDR2 SQIVND (reference sequence). There are 15 residues in the CDR3. V was cut by 4 bases and J by 4 bases, with 16 bases left in between. CDR3 sequence: CASSTQVQGTYGYTF. DNA of the CDR3: TGTGCCAGTAGTACCCAGGTGCAGGGGACCTATGGCTACACCTTC.

The chain uses TRBV15 and TRBJ1-6, with 8 bases aligning to TRBD1. Germline V lookup: CDR1 LNHNV, CDR2 YYDKDF (reference sequence). CDR3 length equals 16 residues. The V and J ends lost 4 bases and 7 bases, in that order; junction bases with no gene match: 9. The CDR3 reads CATSTPDRGRNSPLHF. The DNA for the CDR3 is TGTGCCACCAGCACCCCCGACAGGGGAAGAAATTCACCCCTCCACTTT.

In DNA, the CDR3 is TGTGCCAGCAGCCTCGGGGCAGGGGGTATTACTGAAGCTTTCTTT. Translating it yields CASSLGAGGITEAFF. The J gene is TRBJ1-1, the V gene TRBV3-1 (or the pseudogene TRBV3-2), with 7 bases that match TRBD1. Germline CDR1 reads LGHDT; CDR2 reads YNNKEL (reference sequence). The V gene end was trimmed by 4 bases and the J gene end by 5 bases; junction bases not matched to a gene: 10. The CDR3 extends over 15 amino acids.

This clone was seen a handful of times. V usage is TRBV24-1 and J usage is TRBJ1-2; 11 nucleotides line up with TRBD1. Germline V gene lookup returns CDR1 KGHDR and CDR2 SFDVKD. Trimming at V came to 2 bases and at J to 7 bases, leaving 8 bases not matched to a gene. The CDR3 covers 16 residues. CDR3 protein: CATSDSVRTGGRGYTF. The CDR3 DNA reads TGTGCCACCAGTGATTCCGTACGGACAGGGGGCCGTGGCTACACCTTC.

This clone showed up just a few times. The V call is TRBV19, the J call TRBJ2-7, with no clear D. The CDR3 loop spans 11 amino acids. V was clipped by 4 bases and J by 6 bases, with 7 bases between them. The germline V gene encodes CDR1 LNHDA and CDR2 SQIVND (reference sequence). The CDR3 loop is CASSTGSEQYF. The DNA for the CDR3 is TGTGCCAGTAGTACAGGCTCCGAGCAGTACTTC.